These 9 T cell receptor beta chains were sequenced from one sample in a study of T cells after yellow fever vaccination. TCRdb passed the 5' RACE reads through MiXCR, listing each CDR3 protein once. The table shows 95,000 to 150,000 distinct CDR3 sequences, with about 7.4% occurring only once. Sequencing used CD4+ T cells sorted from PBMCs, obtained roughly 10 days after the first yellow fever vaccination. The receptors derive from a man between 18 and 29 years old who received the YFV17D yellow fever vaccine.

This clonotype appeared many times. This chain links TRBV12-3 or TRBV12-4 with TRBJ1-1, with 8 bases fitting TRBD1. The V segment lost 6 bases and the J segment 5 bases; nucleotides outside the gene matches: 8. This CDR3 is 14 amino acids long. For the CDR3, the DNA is TGTGCCAGCAGATTCGACAGGGGTTGGACTGAAGCTTTCTTT. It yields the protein CASRFDRGWTEAFF.

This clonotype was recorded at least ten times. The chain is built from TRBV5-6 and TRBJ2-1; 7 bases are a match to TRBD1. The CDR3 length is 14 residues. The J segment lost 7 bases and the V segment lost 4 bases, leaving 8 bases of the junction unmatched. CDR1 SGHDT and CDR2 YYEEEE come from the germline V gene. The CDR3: CASSRTGARNEQFF. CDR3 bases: TGTGCCAGCAGCCGAACAGGGGCTAGGAATGAGCAGTTCTTC.

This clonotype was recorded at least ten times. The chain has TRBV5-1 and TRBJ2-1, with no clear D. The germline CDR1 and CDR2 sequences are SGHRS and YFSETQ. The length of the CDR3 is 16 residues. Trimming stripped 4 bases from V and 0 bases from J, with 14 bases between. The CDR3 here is CASSPDGSSSYNEQFF. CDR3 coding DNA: TGCGCCAGCAGCCCGGACGGATCTAGCTCCTACAATGAGCAGTTCTTC.

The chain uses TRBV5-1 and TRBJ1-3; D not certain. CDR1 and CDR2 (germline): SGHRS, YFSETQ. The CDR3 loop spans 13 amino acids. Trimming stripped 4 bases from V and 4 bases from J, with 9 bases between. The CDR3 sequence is CASSRDGGNTIYF. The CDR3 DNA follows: TGCGCCAGCAGCCGCGACGGGGGAAACACCATATATTTT.

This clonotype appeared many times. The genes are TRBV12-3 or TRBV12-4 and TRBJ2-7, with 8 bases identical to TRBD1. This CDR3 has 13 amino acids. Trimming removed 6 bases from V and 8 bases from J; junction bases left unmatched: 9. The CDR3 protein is CASREIDRGKQYF. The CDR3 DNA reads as TGTGCCAGCAGGGAGATTGACAGGGGTAAGCAGTACTTC.

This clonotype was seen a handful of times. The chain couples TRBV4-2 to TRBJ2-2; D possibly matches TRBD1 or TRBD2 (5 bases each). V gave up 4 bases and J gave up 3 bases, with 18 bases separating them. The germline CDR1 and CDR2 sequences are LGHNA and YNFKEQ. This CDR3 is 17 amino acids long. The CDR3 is CASSRFEGTGHTGELFF. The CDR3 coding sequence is TGTGCCAGCAGCCGCTTTGAGGGGACCGGGCACACCGGGGAGCTGTTTTTT.

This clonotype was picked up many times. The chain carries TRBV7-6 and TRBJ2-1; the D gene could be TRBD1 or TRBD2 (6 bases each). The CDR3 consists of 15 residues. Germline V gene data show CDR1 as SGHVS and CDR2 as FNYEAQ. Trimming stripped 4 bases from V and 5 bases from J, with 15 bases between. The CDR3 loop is CASSSYQGRNNEQFF. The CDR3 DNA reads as TGTGCCAGCAGCTCGTACCAGGGGAGGAACAATGAGCAGTTCTTC.

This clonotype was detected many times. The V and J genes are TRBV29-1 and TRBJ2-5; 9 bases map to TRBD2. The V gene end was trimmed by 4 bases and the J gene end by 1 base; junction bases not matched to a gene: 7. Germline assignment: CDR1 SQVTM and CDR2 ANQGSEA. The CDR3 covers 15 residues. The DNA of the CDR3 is TGCAGCGTTGGCGGGGGGGAGTATCGCCAAGAGACCCAGTACTTC. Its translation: CSVGGGEYRQETQYF.

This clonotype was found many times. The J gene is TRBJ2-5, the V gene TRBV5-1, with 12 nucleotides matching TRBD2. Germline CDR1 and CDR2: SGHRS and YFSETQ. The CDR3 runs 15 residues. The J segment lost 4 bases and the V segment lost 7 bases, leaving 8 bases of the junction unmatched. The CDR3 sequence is CASGGLTSGGETQYF. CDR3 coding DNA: TGCGCCAGCGGTGGATTGACTAGCGGGGGAGAGACCCAGTACTTC.